A selection of T cell receptor beta chains follows, all from one sample in a study of cytomegalovirus exposure and HLA in healthy donors. Sequencing was performed with immunoSEQ multiplex PCR; in TCRdb, only in-frame clones are kept and a portion is missing. The listing contains about 110,000 clones. The specimen sequenced was PBMCs. These receptors were collected from a man in his forties or fifties in good health and CMV-seronegative. The CDR3 runs from the conserved cysteine through the conserved F or W. D genes are given only for firm matches.

J gene,V gene,D gene,CDR3 protein,CDR3 DNA
TRBJ2-7,TRBV10-3,NA,CAISESSTDYEQYF,TGTGCCATCAGTGAGTCTTCGACAGACTACGAGCAGTACTTC
TRBJ2-1,TRBV7-3,NA,CASSISARNEQFF,TGTGCCAGCAGCATCTCGGCCAGGAATGAGCAGTTCTTC
TRBJ2-7,TRBV6-6,NA,CASSYRWESYEQYF,TGTGCCAGCAGTTACCGGTGGGAGTCCTACGAGCAGTACTTC
TRBJ2-5,TRBV5-1,NA,CASSLNADQETQYF,TGCGCCAGCAGCTTAAATGCAGACCAAGAGACCCAGTACTTC
TRBJ2-1,TRBV29-1,TRBD2,CSVKGLADLGFDEQFF,TGCAGCGTTAAAGGACTAGCGGACCTAGGGTTCGATGAGCAGTTCTTC
TRBJ1-1,TRBV5-1,NA,CASSLAGMNTEAFF,TGCGCCAGCAGCTTGGCAGGGATGAACACTGAAGCTTTCTTT
TRBJ2-1,TRBV6-5,TRBD1,CASRRVGQGAYEQFF,TGTGCCAGCAGGCGGGTTGGACAGGGGGCTTATGAGCAGTTCTTC
TRBJ2-7,TRBV9,TRBD2,CASSVVAGVYYEQYF,TGTGCCAGCAGCGTAGTAGCGGGGGTTTACTACGAGCAGTACTTC
TRBJ2-7,TRBV9,NA,CASSVGDFSYEQYF,TGTGCCAGCAGCGTAGGAGACTTCTCCTACGAGCAGTACTTC
TRBJ2-5,TRBV9,NA,CASSGVEWERETQYF,TGTGCCAGCAGCGGCGTAGAGTGGGAGAGGGAGACCCAGTACTTC
TRBJ1-1,TRBV19,NA,CASSMGATVNTEAFF,TGTGCCAGTAGTATGGGGGCGACGGTGAACACTGAAGCTTTCTTT
TRBJ2-2,TRBV5-6,NA,CASSLGAGGPNTGELFF,TGTGCCAGCAGCTTGGGGGCCGGGGGTCCCAACACCGGGGAGCTGTTTTTT
TRBJ2-3,TRBV4-3,TRBD2,CASSRSGLETQYF,TGCGCCAGCAGCCGGTCCGGACTAGAGACGCAGTATTTT
TRBJ1-1,TRBV6-6,NA,CASSLGPVEAFF,TGTGCCAGCTCGCTGGGGCCAGTTGAAGCTTTCTTT
TRBJ1-6,TRBV19,TRBD1,CASSIRGQNSPLHF,TGTGCCAGTAGTATTAGGGGGCAGAATTCACCCCTCCACTTT
TRBJ1-2,TRBV5-6,TRBD1,CASNLGTDPRPYNYGYTF,TGTGCCAGCAACTTAGGGACAGATCCACGACCTTATAACTATGGCTACACCTTC
TRBJ2-2,TRBV6-1,NA,CASSLGRGPTGELFF,TGTGCCAGCAGTCTCGGGAGAGGCCCCACCGGGGAGCTGTTTTTT
TRBJ2-7,TRBV7-8,NA,CASSLGLRGGEQYF,TGTGCCAGCAGCTTAGGCCTTCGGGGAGGCGAGCAGTACTTC
TRBJ2-7,TRBV11-3,TRBD1,CASSRDRGPYEQYF,TGTGCCAGCAGTAGGGACAGGGGGCCCTACGAGCAGTACTTC
TRBJ1-4,TRBV27,NA,CASSPGGREEKLFF,TGTGCCAGCAGCCCCGGGGGGCGAGAGGAAAAACTGTTTTTT
TRBJ1-5,TRBV7-8,TRBD1,CASSPRTGEVQPQHF,TGTGCCAGCAGTCCCCGGACAGGGGAGGTTCAGCCCCAGCATTTT
TRBJ1-2,TRBV6-5,NA,CASSLTAKHGYTF,TGTGCCAGCAGTTTGACAGCGAAGCATGGCTACACCTTC
TRBJ1-3,TRBV11-2,NA,CASSSLPVSSGNTIYF,TGTGCCAGCAGCTCCCTCCCCGTTTCCTCTGGAAACACCATATATTTT
TRBJ1-6,TRBV10-3,NA,CAITAGEGVSNSPLHF,TGTGCCATCACCGCCGGGGAGGGGGTTAGTAATTCACCCCTCCACTTT
TRBJ1-4,TRBV5-1,TRBD1,CASSGWGQIEEKLFF,TGCGCCAGCAGCGGTTGGGGACAGATTGAGGAAAAACTGTTTTTT
TRBJ1-1,TRBV19,NA,CASSIWRGGNTEAFF,TGTGCCAGTAGTATTTGGAGGGGCGGGAACACTGAAGCTTTCTTT
TRBJ2-1,TRBV6-5,NA,CASSYAGGFGAREQFF,TGTGCCAGCAGTTACGCAGGAGGTTTCGGCGCGAGGGAGCAGTTCTTC
TRBJ1-5,TRBV28,NA,CASSDGAVSNQPQHF,TGTGCCAGCAGCGATGGGGCGGTTAGCAATCAGCCCCAGCATTTT
TRBJ1-1,TRBV27,NA,CASSQGTEAFF,TGTGCCAGCAGTCAGGGGACTGAAGCTTTCTTT
TRBJ1-3,TRBV19,NA,CASTRGVGNTIYF,TGTGCCAGTACGCGGGGTGTAGGAAACACCATATATTTT
TRBJ2-3,TRBV2,NA,CASRAGPSTDTQYF,TGTGCCAGCAGGGCAGGGCCAAGCACAGATACGCAGTATTTT
TRBJ2-4,TRBV18,TRBD1,CASSPPTGGNIQYF,TGTGCCAGCTCACCACCCACAGGGGGAAACATTCAGTACTTC
TRBJ2-1,TRBV7-3,TRBD2,CASSTSSGTYNEQFF,TGTGCCAGCAGCACCTCTAGCGGGACCTACAATGAGCAGTTCTTC
TRBJ2-5,TRBV6-5,TRBD1,CASSPRTGQETQYF,TGTGCCAGCAGCCCCCGGACAGGGCAAGAGACCCAGTACTTC
TRBJ2-1,TRBV7-3,NA,CASSPRGRGEQFF,TGTGCCAGCAGCCCAAGGGGGCGGGGAGAGCAGTTCTTC
TRBJ1-6,TRBV18,NA,CASSPTESNSPLHF,TGTGCCAGCTCACCGACGGAGTCTAATTCACCCCTCCACTTT
TRBJ1-5,TRBV7-6,TRBD1,CASSRRTGHNQPQHF,TGTGCCAGCAGCCGGCGGACAGGTCACAATCAGCCCCAGCATTTT
TRBJ1-5,TRBV2,NA,CASSEGANQPQHF,TGTGCCAGCAGTGAGGGGGCGAATCAGCCCCAGCATTTT
TRBJ1-5,TRBV7-8,TRBD1,CASSSGTGGGQPQHF,TGTGCCAGCAGCTCCGGGACAGGGGGCGGGCAGCCCCAGCATTTT
TRBJ1-1,TRBV5-1,TRBD1,CASSQQGATNTEAFF,TGCGCCAGCAGCCAACAGGGGGCGACGAACACTGAAGCTTTCTTT
TRBJ2-1,TRBV5-1,TRBD1,CASSSGQPNNEQFF,TGCGCCAGCAGCTCGGGACAGCCGAACAATGAGCAGTTCTTC
TRBJ2-1,TRBV5-1,TRBD2,CASSPGTSGVEQFF,TGCGCCAGCAGCCCCGGGACTAGCGGTGTTGAGCAGTTCTTC
TRBJ2-2,TRBV19,TRBD2,CASSQGLAANTGELFF,TGTGCCAGTAGCCAAGGACTAGCGGCTAACACCGGGGAGCTGTTTTTT
TRBJ2-6,TRBV19,TRBD2,CASKPSGRRGGANVLTF,TGTGCCAGTAAGCCTAGCGGGAGAAGGGGTGGGGCCAACGTCCTGACTTTC
TRBJ2-1,TRBV5-1,TRBD2,CASSLDPSGGSYNEQFF,TGCGCCAGCAGCTTGGATCCTAGCGGGGGCTCCTACAATGAGCAGTTCTTC
TRBJ1-1,TRBV19,NA,CASSSGLFGTEAFF,TGTGCCAGTAGTAGTGGACTCTTCGGAACTGAAGCTTTCTTT
TRBJ2-4,TRBV13,NA,CASSLYGGARDIQYF,TGTGCCAGCAGCTTATACGGAGGGGCGAGAGACATTCAGTACTTC
TRBJ1-5,TRBV5-1,TRBD1,CASSLGTGNQPQHF,TGCGCCAGCAGCTTGGGGACAGGGAATCAGCCCCAGCATTTT
TRBJ2-3,TRBV5-1,NA,CASSLNALLQTDTQYF,TGCGCCAGCAGCTTGAACGCCTTACTCCAAACAGATACGCAGTATTTT
TRBJ2-7,TRBV4-3,TRBD2,CASSRQRESSYEQYF,TGCGCCAGCAGCCGACAGCGGGAGAGCTCCTACGAGCAGTACTTC
TRBJ1-3,TRBV6-6,NA,CASSYGQEGNTIYF,TGTGCCAGCAGTTACGGCCAGGAGGGCAACACCATATATTTT
TRBJ2-5,TRBV11-2,TRBD1,CASFPHTGQGETQYF,TGTGCCAGCTTTCCCCACACCGGACAGGGTGAGACCCAGTACTTC
TRBJ2-7,TRBV5-6,TRBD2,CASSTGTSGAYEQYF,TGTGCCAGCAGCACCGGGACTAGCGGCGCCTACGAGCAGTACTTC
TRBJ2-7,TRBV7-7,TRBD1,CASSSTRTGLYEQYF,TGTGCTAGCAGCTCCACCCGGACAGGGCTCTACGAGCAGTACTTC
TRBJ2-7,TRBV29-1,TRBD1,CSVESPNRGEQYF,TGCAGCGTTGAAAGCCCCAACAGGGGCGAGCAGTACTTC
TRBJ1-1,TRBV30,NA,CAWSVRGDTEAFF,TGTGCCTGGAGTGTACGCGGGGACACTGAAGCTTTCTTT
TRBJ1-5,TRBV10-3,TRBD1,CAISDQGGRQPQHF,TGTGCCATCAGTGATCAGGGGGGTCGTCAGCCCCAGCATTTT